These 26 T cell receptor beta chains originate from one sample sequenced in a study of a mutant IDH1 vaccine in newly diagnosed glioma. For these TCRs, the target antigens are not known. Time point reported: week 47, end of study. What each vaccine dose contained was 300 ug of mutant IDH1 20-mer peptide, accompanied by topical imiquimod. Some clones are missing from TCRdb's copy, which holds only in-frame ones; the method was immunoSEQ multiplex PCR. The data hold 40,000 or so clones, with 65% to 90% observed a single time. The sample consisted of PBMCs, taken from a glioma patient whose treatment included an IDH1 peptide vaccine. These receptor sequences come from a young man with glioma. Some clones in this sample may be carry-over from other donors' samples.

The V call is TRBV28, the J call TRBJ1-1, with a possible D match to TRBD1 (5 bases). Trimming left V 8 bases short and J 13 bases short, with 32 bases between. This CDR3 contains 16 residues. Germline V CDR1 and CDR2: MDHEN, SYDVKM. The CDR3 here is CASGASDSRRLGVGFF. The CDR3 DNA is TGTGCCAGCGGGGCCTCGGACTCGCGACGACTCGGGGTGGGTTTCTTT.

The chain employs TRBV29-1 and TRBJ2-1, with 7 positions matching TRBD2. This CDR3 is 15 amino acids long. Germline values: CDR1 SQVTM, CDR2 ANQGSEA. The V segment lost 1 base and the J segment 3 bases; nucleotides outside the gene matches: 6. The CDR3 DNA is TGCAGCGTTGAAGGGGAGGGTCTACGCTACAATGAGCAGTTCTTC. Its protein product is CSVEGEGLRYNEQFF.

The genes are TRBV27 and TRBJ1-4; 9 bases fit TRBD1. Germline V lookup: CDR1 MNHEY, CDR2 SMNVEV (reference sequence). The CDR3 covers 15 residues. After removal of 3 bases from V and 5 bases from J, the junction contained 4 bases not matched to a gene. The CDR3 DNA reads as TGTGCCAGCAGTTTTGGACAGGGGAAAAATGAAAAACTGTTTTTT. Translated: CASSFGQGKNEKLFF.

This chain connects TRBV5-1 to TRBJ2-1; D not certain. The CDR3 is made up of 10 amino acids. V shed 4 bases and J shed 6 bases, with 2 bases lying between them. Germline CDR1 reads SGHRS; CDR2 reads YFSETQ. The CDR3, as DNA: TGCGCCAGCAGCGGCAATGAGCAGTTCTTC. Protein product: CASSGNEQFF. The whole variable domain, filled in from reference TRBV5-1 and TRBJ2-1, reads KAGVTQTPRYLIKTRGQQVTLSCSPISGHRSVSWYQQTPGQGLQFLFEYFSETQRNKGNFPGRFSGRQFSNSRSEMNVSTLELGDSALYLCASSGNEQFFGPGTRLTVL.

This clone was counted between two and nine times. The chain carries TRBV29-1 and TRBJ1-4, with unresolved D. CDR3 size: 14 residues. The V and J ends lost 6 bases and 7 bases respectively, with 18 bases between them. Per the germline V gene, CDR1 is SQVTM and CDR2 is ANQGSEA. CDR3 protein: CSVLRTPRGEKLFF. DNA of the CDR3: TGCAGCGTCTTAAGGACGCCAAGAGGTGAAAAACTGTTTTTT.

The chain carries TRBV18 and TRBJ1-4; 9 bases are shared with TRBD1. The CDR3 totals 16 residues. After removal of 6 bases from V and 4 bases from J, the junction contained 9 bases not matched to a gene. Germline CDR1 and CDR2: KGHSH and LQKENI. The CDR3 loop is CASSRSGQGHNEKLFF. The CDR3, as DNA: TGTGCCAGCTCGCGATCCGGACAGGGGCATAATGAAAAACTGTTTTTT.

This clone was found once. The chain links TRBV27 to TRBJ1-4, with D uncertain. V lost 2 bases and J lost 3, with 13 bases in between. Germline assignment: CDR1 MNHEY and CDR2 SMNVEV (reference sequence). This CDR3 has 16 amino acids. The CDR3: CASSLAGIGANEKLFF. In DNA form, the CDR3 reads TGTGCCAGCAGTTTAGCGGGAATCGGGGCTAATGAAAAACTGTTTTTT.

J is TRBJ1-4 and V is TRBV6-5, with D perhaps TRBD1 (6 bases). Germline V gene sequence: CDR1 MNHEY, CDR2 SVGAGI. The CDR3 sequence is 15 residues long. V was clipped by 0 bases and J by 5 bases, with 10 bases between them. CDR3 sequence: CASSYSRQGNEKLFF. The CDR3 nucleotides are TGTGCCAGCAGTTACTCGAGGCAGGGGAATGAAAAACTGTTTTTT.

This clone came up a few times. This sequence joins TRBV5-1 and TRBJ1-6; 8 bases are shared with TRBD1. V shed 4 bases and J 11 bases; nucleotides not matched to a gene: 8. The CDR3 loop spans 14 amino acids. Germline CDR1 is SGHRS and CDR2 is YFSETQ. The CDR3 sequence is CASSTRGQGAPLHF. The DNA for the CDR3 is TGCGCCAGCAGCACCAGGGGGCAGGGTGCACCCCTCCACTTT.

The gene calls are TRBV19 and TRBJ1-1; D might be TRBD1 (6 bases). The CDR3 has 15 amino acids. V was clipped by 3 bases and J by 4 bases, with 15 bases between them. Per germline, CDR1 LNHDA and CDR2 SQIVND (reference sequence). As DNA, the CDR3 is TGTGCCAGTAGTATGGCCGGCAGGGGAAGCACTGAAGCTTTCTTT. This codes for CASSMAGRGSTEAFF.

The chain recombines TRBV28 with TRBJ2-5; D gene unclear. The germline V and J ends were trimmed by 2 bases and 1 base, with 8 bases remaining between them. The germline V gene encodes CDR1 MDHEN and CDR2 SYDVKM. The CDR3 consists of 14 residues. This CDR3 reads CASSLSRTQETQYF. DNA of the CDR3: TGTGCCAGCAGTTTAAGTAGGACCCAAGAGACCCAGTACTTC. Combining the CDR3 with reference TRBV28 and TRBJ2-5 gives the whole variable domain DVKVTQSSRYLVKRTGEKVFLECVQDMDHENMFWYRQDPGLGLRLIYFSYDVKMKEKGDIPEGYSVSREKKERFSLILESASTNQTSMYLCASSLSRTQETQYFGPGTRLLVL.

The V gene is TRBV4-1, the J gene TRBJ2-7; D gene ambiguous. The CDR3 covers 15 residues. Trimming pared 0 bases from V and 2 bases from J, leaving 11 bases between. Germline V lookup: CDR1 MGHRA, CDR2 YSYEKL. The CDR3 reads CASSQDVSATYEQYF. In DNA form, the CDR3 reads TGCGCCAGCAGCCAAGACGTGTCAGCAACCTACGAGCAGTACTTC.

V usage is TRBV11-2 and J usage is TRBJ2-6; D remains unclear. Deletions cut 2 bases from V and 1 base from J, with 9 bases between. The CDR3 has 16 amino acids. In germline, CDR1 is SGHAT, CDR2 FQNNGV. CDR3 in DNA: TGTGCCAGCAGCTTATTTTGGCGGTCTGGGGCCAACGTCCTGACTTTC. Protein: CASSLFWRSGANVLTF. Full variable domain (remainder filled in from reference TRBV11-2 and TRBJ2-6): EAGVAQSPRYKIIEKRQSVAFWCNPISGHATLYWYQQILGQGPKLLIQFQNNGVVDDSQLPKDRFSAERLKGVDSTLKIQPAKLEDSAVYLCASSLFWRSGANVLTFGAGSRLTVL.

This clone has a single count. The chain is built from TRBV19 and TRBJ1-5; D gene ambiguous. Trimming cost V 7 bases and J 0 bases, with 7 bases left between them. CDR1 LNHDA and CDR2 SQIVND come from the germline V gene (reference sequence). The length of the CDR3 is 13 residues. CDR3: CASKLYSNQPQHF. CDR3 DNA sequence: TGTGCCAGTAAGCTCTATAGCAATCAGCCCCAGCATTTT.

The V gene is TRBV4-2, the J gene TRBJ1-1; no definite D call. Deletions cut 1 base from V and 0 bases from J, with 9 bases between. Looked up from germline, CDR1 is LGHNA and CDR2 is YNFKEQ. This CDR3 contains 15 residues. CDR3: CASSQGSRMNTEAFF. The CDR3 DNA reads as TGTGCCAGCAGCCAAGGAAGCAGAATGAACACTGAAGCTTTCTTT.

The CDR3 spells CASSYLQGWNQPQHF. CDR3 DNA: TGTGCCAGCAGTTACTTACAGGGGTGGAATCAGCCCCAGCATTTT. The V gene is TRBV6-6, the J gene TRBJ1-5, with 7 positions matching TRBD1. V trimming: 1 base; J trimming: 4 bases; junction bases outside the gene matches: 4. Germline CDR1 is MNHNY and CDR2 is SVGAGI (reference sequence). The CDR3 loop spans 15 amino acids.

This chain joins TRBV6-5 and TRBJ2-7; TRBD1 matches at 9 bases. Per the germline V gene, CDR1 is MNHEY and CDR2 is SVGAGI. V trimming: 2 bases; J trimming: 3 bases; junction bases outside the gene matches: 2. The CDR3 consists of 14 residues. The CDR3 DNA follows: TGTGCCAGCAGTTACGACAGGGGGTTCTACGAGCAGTACTTC. It codes for CASSYDRGFYEQYF.

This clone was counted between two and nine times. Distinct nucleotide sequences in the sample also encode this CDR3. The chain joins TRBV5-6 to TRBJ1-1, with D possibly matching TRBD1 (6 bases). The CDR3 runs to 12 residues. Germline V lookup: CDR1 SGHDT, CDR2 YYEEEE. Trimming stripped 4 bases from V and 5 bases from J, with 9 bases between. The CDR3 DNA reads TGTGCCAGCAGCCTGAGGGGGACTGAAGCTTTCTTT. The encoded protein is CASSLRGTEAFF.

The chain combines TRBV27 with TRBJ1-1; possible D gene TRBD1, 5 bases. Germline V CDR1 and CDR2: MNHEY, SMNVEV (reference sequence). The ends were cut back, 0 bases at V and 4 bases at J, with 6 bases in the middle. The CDR3 spans 13 residues. The CDR3 loop is CASSLSQGTEAFF. DNA of the CDR3: TGTGCCAGCAGTTTATCGCAGGGCACTGAAGCTTTCTTT.

This rearrangement joins TRBV13 to TRBJ2-7; D gene ambiguous. Germline CDR1 is PRHDT and CDR2 is FYEKMQ (reference sequence). With 3 bases removed from V and 3 bases from J, the gap between germline ends came to 15 bases. This CDR3 region has 15 residues. The CDR3 protein is CASSFAGSGYYEQYF. The DNA for the CDR3 is TGTGCCAGCAGCTTTGCCGGTTCCGGTTACTACGAGCAGTACTTC.

V usage is TRBV2 and J usage is TRBJ1-3; D is unresolved. The germline V and J ends were trimmed by 4 bases and 0 bases, with 16 bases remaining between them. The CDR3 has 17 amino acids. From germline, CDR1 is SNHLY and CDR2 FYNNEI. The CDR3 nucleotides are TGTGCCAGCAGTGTCTCTTCTCAAAGCATCTCTGGAAACACCATATATTTT. Translated, it gives CASSVSSQSISGNTIYF.

The chain combines TRBV30 with TRBJ2-3, with 14 bases lining up with TRBD2. The germline gives CDR1 GTSNPN, CDR2 SVGIG (reference sequence). The CDR3 has 16 residues. Trimming at V came to 4 bases and at J to 2 bases, leaving 5 bases not matched to a gene. DNA of the CDR3: TGTGCCTGGACCACGGGACTAGCGGGAGCCACAGATACGCAGTATTTT. Translated: CAWTTGLAGATDTQYF.

This clone turned up a few times. The chain carries TRBV7-2 and TRBJ1-1; maybe TRBD1 (5 bases). Trimming removed 4 bases at V and 11 bases at J, with 26 bases between. Germline CDR1 SGHTA, CDR2 FQGNSA. This CDR3 contains 16 residues. The CDR3 reads CASSSFQTQGMRGAFF. The CDR3 region has the DNA TGTGCCAGCAGCTCATTTCAGACCCAGGGTATGCGGGGGGCTTTCTTT.

V usage is TRBV9 and J usage is TRBJ1-1; D unclear. The CDR3 sequence is 13 residues long. The V end was cut by 3 bases, the J end by 0 bases, with 6 bases between. CDR1 and CDR2 from the germline V gene are SGDLS and YYNGEE. The CDR3 sequence is CASSARMNTEAFF. CDR3 sequence (DNA): TGTGCCAGCAGCGCCCGCATGAACACTGAAGCTTTCTTT.

The genes are TRBV6-6 and TRBJ1-4, with unresolved D. The V end was cut by 2 bases, the J end by 7 bases, with 5 bases between. The CDR3 contains 12 residues. CDR1 is MNHNY and CDR2 is SVGAGI in the germline V gene (reference sequence). CDR3 in amino acids: CASSYLAEKLFF. Written as DNA, the CDR3 is TGTGCCAGCAGTTACCTAGCTGAAAAACTGTTTTTT.

V usage is TRBV14 and J usage is TRBJ1-1, with no clear D. The CDR3 covers 15 residues. Germline V lookup: CDR1 SGHDN, CDR2 FVKESK. The V end was cut by 1 base, the J end by 4 bases, with 13 bases between. CDR3 residues: CASSQARTLGTEAFF. CDR3 DNA sequence: TGTGCCAGCAGCCAAGCCAGGACCTTGGGCACTGAAGCTTTCTTT.